Below, one T cell receptor (beta chain) is given with its context. TCRdb used MiXCR to call clones anew from the PCR reads. The sample records about 6,100 clones, 33% being singletons. Patients underwent thyroid surgery, and none had received any treatment before it. The data were taken from a study of metastatic and nonmetastatic thyroid tumors. Study in general: It was across blood and tumor or nodule tissue from malignant and benign thyroid patients that repertoires were compared.

Germline V lookup: CDR1 SEHNR, CDR2 FQNEAQ (reference sequence). The V and J ends lost 2 bases and 8 bases, in that order; junction bases with no gene match: 5. The CDR3 sequence is 13 residues long. Sequenced material: adjacent normal tissue. The sequence came from a male donor with papillary thyroid cancer or a benign thyroid nodule (not recorded which). Some clones in this sample may be carry-over from other donors' samples. V gene TRBV7-9 combines with J gene TRBJ2-7; TRBD1 agrees at 8 bases. CDR3 sequence: CASSLSGQGQQYF. As DNA, the CDR3 is TGTGCCAGCAGCTTATCCGGACAGGGTCAGCAGTACTTC.